This is a list of T cell receptor beta chains from one sample in a study of T cell responses to AZD1222 COVID-19 vaccine. Measured with immunoSEQ multiplex PCR; TCRdb has only the in-frame clones, and not every one. This table has about 120,000 clones, around nine tenths appearing once. Sequencing used peripheral blood, obtained on day 0 of AZD1222 vaccination. The receptors derive from an adult in good health. Both conserved end residues are part of each CDR3. The order of the fields is J gene, D gene, clone size, V gene, CDR3 protein, CDR3 DNA. A D gene is named only where the DNA matches it firmly. Size is omitted from some rows. Given values are once, few, many or a class for expanded clones.

TRBJ1-6,-,-,TRBV3-1/TRBV3-2,CASSHQTGLHF,TGTGCCAGCAGCCACCAGACCGGCCTCCACTTT
TRBJ2-1,-,-,TRBV3-1/TRBV3-2,CASSFSETEQFF,TGTGCCAGCAGCTTTAGCGAGACTGAGCAGTTCTTC
TRBJ2-5,TRBD2,-,TRBV7-2,CASSSSGRGETQYF,TGTGCCAGCAGCTCGAGCGGGAGAGGGGAGACCCAGTACTTC
TRBJ1-2,-,-,TRBV6-1,CASSDIRDFYGYTF,TGTGCCAGCAGTGATATACGGGATTTCTATGGCTACACCTTC
TRBJ2-1,TRBD2,-,TRBV24-1,CATSDNALAGGYNEQFF,TGTGCCACCAGTGACAATGCCTTAGCGGGAGGGTACAATGAGCAGTTCTTC
TRBJ2-1,TRBD1,-,TRBV3-1/TRBV3-2,CASSQGQGVFSYNEQFF,TGTGCCAGCAGCCAAGGACAGGGGGTATTCTCCTACAATGAGCAGTTCTTC
TRBJ1-1,-,-,TRBV6-6,CASSTGRNTEAFF,TGTGCCAGCAGTACAGGGAGGAACACTGAAGCTTTCTTT
TRBJ2-5,-,-,TRBV5-6,CASNRRMAGGETQYF,TGTGCCAGCAACCGAAGGATGGCAGGCGGGGAGACCCAGTACTTC
TRBJ2-7,TRBD2,-,TRBV7-8,CASSLQGGTSGYEQYF,TGTGCCAGCAGCTTACAGGGAGGGACTAGCGGCTACGAGCAGTACTTC
TRBJ1-2,-,few,TRBV11-2,CASSSENYGYTF,TGTGCCAGCAGCTCCGAGAACTATGGCTACACCTTC
TRBJ1-5,-,-,TRBV5-8,CASSLMTGRGQPQHF,TGTGCCAGCAGCTTGATGACAGGCCGGGGCCAGCCCCAGCATTTT
TRBJ2-7,-,-,TRBV14,CASSQGSPSYEQYF,TGTGCCAGCAGCCAAGGGTCTCCCAGCTACGAGCAGTACTTC
TRBJ2-1,-,-,TRBV5-4,CASSLASGTTYNEQFF,TGTGCCAGCAGCTTGGCGAGCGGGACAACCTACAATGAGCAGTTCTTC
TRBJ1-4,TRBD1,-,TRBV6-5,CASGRGQTNEKLFF,TGTGCCAGCGGGAGGGGACAGACTAATGAAAAACTGTTTTTT
TRBJ2-7,-,few,TRBV28,CASSRYEQYF,TGTGCCAGCAGCCGCTACGAGCAGTACTTC